The 21 T cell receptor beta chains below were found in one sample sequenced in a study of response to subunit inactivated influenza vaccine. TCRdb reanalysed the RT-PCR reads using MiXCR and keeps one entry per CDR3 protein. Of 450,000 to 500,000 distinct CDR3 sequences listed, roughly 9.7% are singletons. Here the sequenced sample was PBMCs from blood, taken 35 to 45 days after vaccination. Source of these receptors: a man in his fifties or sixties who received an inactivated influenza vaccine.

This clonotype was observed many times. The chain combines TRBV29-1 with TRBJ2-7; D unclear. The V and J ends lost 5 bases and 2 bases respectively, with 10 bases between them. CDR3 length: 12 amino acids. CDR1 SQVTM and CDR2 ANQGSEA come from the germline V gene. CDR3 coding DNA: TGCAGCGTTCAGGCCAACCCCTACGAGCAGTACTTC. Its protein is CSVQANPYEQYF.

This clonotype is judged medium-sized. V is TRBV5-1 and J is TRBJ2-3, with no clear D. The germline gives CDR1 SGHRS, CDR2 YFSETQ. V lost 1 base, J lost 2 bases, and 5 bases lay in between. This CDR3 region has 13 residues. In nucleotides, the CDR3 is TGCGCCAGCAGCTTGCAGGACACAGATACGCAGTATTTT. It specifies CASSLQDTDTQYF. The full variable domain, with the rest looked up from reference TRBV5-1 and TRBJ2-3, is KAGVTQTPRYLIKTRGQQVTLSCSPISGHRSVSWYQQTPGQGLQFLFEYFSETQRNKGNFPGRFSGRQFSNSRSEMNVSTLELGDSALYLCASSLQDTDTQYFGPGTRLTVL.

This clonotype has just a few counts. V and J are TRBV20-1 and TRBJ2-3; 8 nucleotides line up with TRBD2. This CDR3 has 15 residues. V lost 0 bases and J lost 4; bases outside the gene matches: 6. Germline CDR1 reads DFQATT; CDR2 reads SNEGSKA (reference sequence). In nucleotides, the CDR3 is TGCAGTGCTAGAGAGCTAGCGGGTGTGGCAGATACGCAGTATTTT. Its protein product is CSARELAGVADTQYF.

The V and J genes are TRBV20-1 and TRBJ2-7; 10 nucleotides align to TRBD2. After removal of 0 bases from V and 5 bases from J, the junction contained 10 bases not matched to a gene. The CDR3 loop spans 16 amino acids. CDR1 is DFQATT and CDR2 is SNEGSKA in the germline V gene (reference sequence). The CDR3, as DNA: TGCAGTGCTAGAGATGCGACTAGCGGGTTGGTCCACGAGCAGTACTTC. Translating gives CSARDATSGLVHEQYF.

This clonotype was observed many times. The chain couples TRBV12-3 or TRBV12-4 to TRBJ1-1; D uncertain. Trimming left V 3 bases short and J 8 bases short, with 10 bases between. The CDR3 has 12 residues. The CDR3 DNA is TGTGCCAGCAGTTTTATGACAACAGAAGCTTTCTTT. Translating gives CASSFMTTEAFF.

This clonotype was counted between two and nine times. The chain employs TRBV4-1 and TRBJ1-1; TRBD1 is a possible D gene (5 bases). The V end lost 0 bases, the J end lost 4 bases, and 15 bases lay between the germline ends. The V gene's germline CDR1 is MGHRA and CDR2 YSYEKL. The CDR3 runs to 16 residues. Here the CDR3 DNA reads TGCGCCAGCAGCCAAGAATATGGGGTGAGGGGCACTGAAGCTTTCTTT. Encoded protein: CASSQEYGVRGTEAFF.

This clonotype appeared many times. This chain uses TRBV12-3 or TRBV12-4 with TRBJ1-5, with 7 positions matching TRBD1. J lost 4 bases, V lost 5 bases, and 5 bases had no gene match. The CDR3 consists of 14 residues. The CDR3 sequence: CASSIGTANQPQHF. CDR3 coding DNA: TGTGCCAGCAGTATCGGGACAGCAAATCAGCCCCAGCATTTT.

This clonotype showed up many times. V is TRBV29-1 and J is TRBJ2-3; D is uncertain. Germline V gene lookup returns CDR1 SQVTM and CDR2 ANQGSEA. Trimming shortened V by 6 bases and J by 6 bases, and 13 bases separated the two germline ends. This CDR3 is 12 amino acids long. The DNA for the CDR3 is TGCAGCGTCCAAAGGGTGGCCGATACGCAGTATTTT. Protein sequence: CSVQRVADTQYF.

This clonotype was observed a few times. This sequence joins TRBV12-3 or TRBV12-4 and TRBJ2-3; maybe TRBD1 (5 bases). The germline V and J ends were trimmed by 1 base and 8 bases, with 10 bases remaining between them. CDR3 length: 13 residues. CDR3 nucleotide sequence: TGTGCCAGCAGTTTAGAGGAAGGGGCTACGCAGTATTTT. Its protein product is CASSLEEGATQYF.

This clonotype was observed a handful of times. The chain couples TRBV7-9 to TRBJ2-3, with 8 bases lining up with TRBD2. The J segment lost 4 bases and the V segment lost 1 base, leaving 10 bases of the junction unmatched. CDR3 length: 17 residues. Per germline, CDR1 SEHNR and CDR2 FQNEAQ (reference sequence). The CDR3 reads CASSLVPYSGAADTQYF. The CDR3, as DNA: TGTGCCAGCAGCTTAGTCCCATATAGCGGGGCGGCAGATACGCAGTATTTT.

The J gene is TRBJ2-1, the V gene TRBV7-8; D is unresolved. Trimming took 8 bases from V and 7 from J, leaving 12 bases between them. CDR1 SGHVS and CDR2 FQNEAQ come from the germline V gene. The CDR3 covers 12 residues. DNA for the CDR3: TGTGCCAGCGGGTGGGTTGGTAATGAGCAGTTCTTC. It codes for CASGWVGNEQFF.

There are a few counts of this clonotype. The chain's CDR3 is CASSFDNRFNEQYF. The CDR3 nucleotides read TGTGCCAGCAGTTTCGACAACCGCTTCAACGAGCAGTACTTC. The J gene is TRBJ2-7, the V gene TRBV28; unclear D gene. The CDR3 is made up of 14 amino acids. Germline values: CDR1 MDHEN, CDR2 SYDVKM. V shed 3 bases and J shed 5 bases, with 14 bases lying between them.

This clonotype was seen ten or more times. The rearrangement joins TRBV20-1 to TRBJ2-1; D possibly corresponds to TRBD1 (6 bases). With 0 bases removed from V and 6 bases from J, the gap between germline ends came to 12 bases. CDR3 length: 14 amino acids. The germline V gene has CDR1 DFQATT and CDR2 SNEGSKA (reference sequence). CDR3 bases: TGCAGTGCTAGAGATAGGACAGTCTCCAATGAGCAGTTCTTC. The encoded protein is CSARDRTVSNEQFF.

This clonotype has a single count. The rearrangement joins TRBV6-6 to TRBJ2-1; the match to TRBD2 covers 12 bases. V lost 0 bases to trimming and J lost 9 bases; unmatched junction nucleotides: 6. The CDR3 covers 16 residues. In germline, CDR1 is MNHNY, CDR2 SVGAGI (reference sequence). The CDR3 coding sequence is TGTGCCAGCAGTTACTCGCCTAGCGGGAGGGCGGGTGAGCAGTTCTTC. Amino acids: CASSYSPSGRAGEQFF.

This clonotype has only a few counts. V is TRBV12-3 or TRBV12-4 and J is TRBJ1-4; TRBD1 matches 10 bases. This CDR3 comprises 15 residues. V dropped 4 bases and J dropped 7; count of bases not matched to a gene: 6. This CDR3 reads CASSSIGQGGEKLFF. The CDR3 DNA reads TGTGCCAGCAGTTCCATCGGACAGGGGGGTGAAAAACTGTTTTTT.

This rearrangement joins TRBV12-3 or TRBV12-4 to TRBJ2-6; 11 positions match TRBD2. The trim removed 6 bases at V and 2 bases at J, leaving 6 bases unmatched. This CDR3 has 17 residues. As DNA, the CDR3 is TGTGCCAGCAGCCCACTAGCGGGAGACCCTGGGGCCAACGTCCTGACTTTC. Protein: CASSPLAGDPGANVLTF.

In its sample, this clonotype was seen a few times. The chain links TRBV7-9 to TRBJ2-5, with D tentatively TRBD1 (5 bases). The CDR3 consists of 16 residues. Trimming removed 4 bases from V and 1 base from J, with 16 bases in between. CDR1 and CDR2 from the germline V gene are SEHNR and FQNEAQ (reference sequence). The CDR3 here is CASSSSSRVIQETQYF. Written as DNA, the CDR3 is TGTGCCAGCAGCTCCAGCAGCAGGGTAATCCAAGAGACCCAGTACTTC.

The chain employs TRBV12-3 or TRBV12-4 and TRBJ1-2; D ambiguous. The CDR3 contains 12 residues. V was pared by 5 bases and J by 8 bases, with 12 bases between. In DNA form, the CDR3 reads TGTGCCAGCAGTCCATATGACGGGGGCTACACCTTC. Encoded protein: CASSPYDGGYTF.

V and J are TRBV7-2 and TRBJ2-3, with 10 bases identical to TRBD2. The germline CDR1 and CDR2 sequences are SGHTA and FQGNSA. CDR3 size: 16 residues. The trim removed 6 bases at V and 2 bases at J, leaving 8 bases unmatched. CDR3 DNA: TGTGCCAGCAGTCCCCTAGCGGGGGCGACCACAGATACGCAGTATTTT. Amino acid sequence: CASSPLAGATTDTQYF. The full variable domain, in which reference TRBV7-2 and TRBJ2-3 provide the parts outside the CDR3, is GAGVSQSPSNKVTEKGKDVELRCDPISGHTALYWYRQSLGQGLEFLIYFQGNSAPDKSGLPSDRFSAERTGGSVSTLTIQRTQQEDSAVYLCASSPLAGATTDTQYFGPGTRLTVL.

This clonotype was recorded many times. The rearrangement joins TRBV6-6 to TRBJ1-5; D ambiguous. This CDR3 has 13 residues. Trimming took off 2 bases at V and 1 base at J, with 3 bases between the two ends. The germline V gene has CDR1 MNHNY and CDR2 SVGAGI (reference sequence). The chain's CDR3 is CASSYRSNQPQHF. CDR3 nucleotide sequence: TGTGCCAGCAGTTACAGGAGCAATCAGCCCCAGCATTTT.

The chain combines TRBV12-2 with TRBJ2-3; the table's D call, TRBD2, has no DNA check behind it. TRBV12-2 is shown as a pseudogene. There are 17 residues in the CDR3. The CDR3 loop reads CASRSLEVPGATDTQYF. CDR3 in DNA: TGTGCAAGTCGCTCGCTCGAAGTTCCGGGAGCCACAGATACGCAGTATTTT.